The 13 T cell receptor beta chains below come from one sample, sequenced in a study of PD-1 blockade in mismatch repair-deficient tumors. TCRdb keeps only in-frame clones here, not all; method: immunoSEQ multiplex PCR. The sample lists some 51,000 clones, approximately 81% occurring once. The source material was peripheral blood, sampled about 20 weeks after starting pembrolizumab. The receptors shown here come from an adult with mismatch repair-deficient cancer.

Regarding this clone: This sequence may be a read error, since a much larger clone differs from it by one base. This chain links TRBV7-2 with TRBJ1-5; no clear D. This CDR3 is built from 14 residues. V was clipped by 3 bases and J by 0 bases, with 6 bases between them. CDR1 is SGHTA and CDR2 is FQGNSA in the germline V gene. The CDR3 here is CASSLSDSNQPQHF. The CDR3 DNA reads as TGTGCCAGCAGCTTGTCAGATAGCAATCAGCCCCAGCATTTT.

V gene TRBV2 combines with J gene TRBJ2-1, with TRBD2 matching 14 bases. Per the germline V gene, CDR1 is SNHLY and CDR2 is FYNNEI. V trimming: 6 bases; J trimming: 12 bases; junction bases outside the gene matches: 13. The CDR3 totals 16 residues. The DNA of the CDR3 is TGTGCCAGCAGCCCGGAGGGACTAGCGGGAGTCTTAGGGCAGTTCTTC. Its protein is CASSPEGLAGVLGQFF.

The chain is built from TRBV5-6 and TRBJ2-1, with 12 bases that match TRBD2. J lost 7 bases, V lost 4 bases, and 3 bases had no gene match. Per germline, CDR1 SGHDT and CDR2 YYEEEE. The CDR3 length is 14 residues. The CDR3 is CASSLGLAGNEQFF. CDR3 coding DNA: TGTGCCAGCAGCCTTGGACTAGCGGGAAATGAGCAGTTCTTC.

The V call is TRBV25-1, the J call TRBJ2-3; 7 bases are shared with TRBD1. CDR3 length: 18 amino acids. Germline-derived CDR1 and CDR2 are MGHDK and SYGVNS. After removal of 8 bases from V and 0 bases from J, the junction contained 17 bases not matched to a gene. CDR3 residues: CASDSWGQTGSSTDTQYF. The CDR3 coding sequence is TGTGCCAGCGACTCTTGGGGACAGACAGGTTCTAGCACAGATACGCAGTATTTT.

The V and J genes are TRBV19 and TRBJ2-1; 13 bases fit TRBD2. The CDR3 has 15 amino acids. Germline lookup yields CDR1 LNHDA and CDR2 SQIVND (reference sequence). J was trimmed by 5 bases and V by 6 bases; bases with no gene match: 4. CDR3 protein: CASRTSGRSNNEQFF. The CDR3, as DNA: TGTGCCAGTAGGACTAGCGGGAGGTCTAACAATGAGCAGTTCTTC.

CDR3 protein: CASRFQETQYF. The CDR3 DNA reads as TGTGCCAGCAGGTTCCAAGAGACCCAGTACTTC. The gene calls are TRBV7-6 and TRBJ2-5; D uncertain. The CDR3 has 11 residues. V was cut by 6 bases and J by 1 base, with 3 bases left in between. The germline gives CDR1 SGHVS, CDR2 FNYEAQ. The complete variable domain, with remaining parts taken from reference TRBV7-6 and TRBJ2-5, reads GAGVSQSPRYKVTKRGQDVALRCDPISGHVSLYWYRQALGQGPEFLTYFNYEAQQDKSGLPNDRFSAERPEGSISTLTIQRTEQRDSAMYRCASRFQETQYFGPGTRLLVL.

This clone has a handful of counts. The chain couples TRBV18 to TRBJ2-5; D gene unclear. Between the trimmed V and J ends, which lost 3 bases and 0 bases, there was a span of 2 bases. The CDR3 is made up of 12 amino acids. CDR1 is KGHSH, CDR2 LQKENI, per germline. This CDR3 reads CASSPYQETQYF. As DNA, the CDR3 is TGTGCCAGCTCACCGTACCAAGAGACCCAGTACTTC.

V and J are TRBV5-6 and TRBJ1-3; D perhaps matches TRBD1 (6 bases). Germline CDR1 and CDR2: SGHDT and YYEEEE. The CDR3 consists of 16 residues. Trimming pared 1 base from V and 0 bases from J, leaving 11 bases between. The DNA for the CDR3 is TGTGCCAGCAGCTTGACAGGGACCCTCTCTGGAAACACCATATATTTT. Residues: CASSLTGTLSGNTIYF.

This rearrangement joins TRBV27 to TRBJ2-7; 7 nucleotides agree with TRBD1. V shed 2 bases and J 0 bases; nucleotides not matched to a gene: 4. Germline V gene sequence: CDR1 MNHEY, CDR2 SMNVEV (reference sequence). The CDR3 totals 15 residues. The CDR3 coding sequence is TGTGCCAGCAGTTTACTCCGGGACAGCTCCTACGAGCAGTACTTC. Protein product: CASSLLRDSSYEQYF.

The chain carries TRBV7-3 and TRBJ2-6; D uncertain. Trimming left V 3 bases short and J 0 bases short, with 6 bases between. Germline V lookup: CDR1 SGHTA, CDR2 FQGTGA. The CDR3 is 15 residues long. CDR3 sequence reads: CASSFSRSGANVLTF. The CDR3 DNA sequence: TGTGCCAGCAGCTTCAGTCGCTCTGGGGCCAACGTCCTGACTTTC.

About this clone itself: An end of the junction differs from the germline gene, which may be a read error. The chain is built from TRBV7-2 and TRBJ2-5, with TRBD2 matching over 9 bases. Germline V gene data show CDR1 as SGHTA and CDR2 as FQGNSA. CDR3 length equals 12 residues. CDR3 protein: CASKGGRAPLDF. CDR3 DNA: TGTGCCAGCAAGGGCGGGAGGGCCCCTCTGGACTTC. The entire variable domain, with the rest obtained from reference TRBV7-2 and TRBJ2-5, is as follows: GAGVSQSPSNKVTEKGKDVELRCDPISGHTALYWYRQSLGQGLEFLIYFQGNSAPDKSGLPSDRFSAERTGGSVSTLTIQRTQQEDSAVYLCASKGGRAPLDFGPGTRLLVL.

The sample holds a few counts of this clone. The chain links TRBV6-5 to TRBJ2-3; 7 bases line up with TRBD1. V dropped 5 bases and J dropped 2; count of bases not matched to a gene: 7. The CDR3 covers 15 residues. Germline V gene lookup returns CDR1 MNHEY and CDR2 SVGAGI. The CDR3 loop reads CASSRNRGDTDTQYF. CDR3 bases: TGTGCCAGCAGTCGGAACAGGGGAGACACAGATACGCAGTATTTT.

The V and J genes are TRBV9 and TRBJ2-1; 9 bases are shared with TRBD2. The CDR3 has 15 amino acids. Germline CDR1 SGDLS, CDR2 YYNGEE. Trimming at V came to 2 bases and at J to 0 bases, leaving 0 bases not matched to a gene. CDR3 bases: TGTGCCAGCAGCGTTAGCGGGAGCTCCTACAATGAGCAGTTCTTC. This gives the protein CASSVSGSSYNEQFF.